Below are 21 T cell receptor beta chains sequenced from a single sample in a study of shared clonotypes between healthy human individuals. Produced via immunoSEQ multiplex PCR; TCRdb's table is partial and in-frame only. There are about 2.5 million clones in the sample; around 90% occur only once, and approximately 0.39% lies in the top ten. Sequenced: naive CD4+ T cells from PBMCs. Subset meaning: CD45RA+ positively selected. The receptors shown here come from a man aged 18-30 years in good health. Some clones in this sample may be carry-over from other donors' samples.

The count of this clone is one. CDR3 protein: CASSLAGGPEYEQYF. The DNA for the CDR3 is TGTGCCAGCAGCCTAGCGGGAGGGCCGGAATACGAGCAGTACTTC. V is TRBV28 and J is TRBJ2-7, with 12 bases aligning to TRBD2. CDR3 length: 15 amino acids. Germline-derived CDR1 and CDR2 are MDHEN and SYDVKM. V shed 6 bases and J 4 bases; nucleotides not matched to a gene: 7.

The genes are TRBV18 and TRBJ1-4; 7 positions agree with TRBD1. CDR3 length: 15 residues. Germline assignment: CDR1 KGHSH and CDR2 LQKENI. Trimming cost V 2 bases and J 7 bases; bases outside gene matches: 7. The CDR3 sequence: CASSPSTGRGEKLFF. Here the CDR3 DNA reads TGTGCCAGCTCACCATCGACAGGGAGGGGTGAAAAACTGTTTTTT.

The chain couples TRBV28 to TRBJ1-2; D is unresolved. Between the trimmed V and J ends, which lost 6 bases and 8 bases, there was a span of 10 bases. This CDR3 has 11 residues. The germline V gene has CDR1 MDHEN and CDR2 SYDVKM. This CDR3 reads CASRVGLGYTF. DNA for the CDR3: TGTGCCAGCAGGGTTGGTTTAGGCTACACCTTC.

J is TRBJ2-3 and V is TRBV11-1; 11 nucleotides align to TRBD2. The CDR3 length is 17 residues. The germline gives CDR1 SGHAT, CDR2 FQDESV (reference sequence). V lost 4 bases and J lost 6; bases outside the gene matches: 12. The CDR3 sequence: CASSSQLPTSGGDTQYF. Here the CDR3 DNA reads TGTGCCAGCAGCTCCCAACTTCCTACTAGCGGGGGCGATACGCAGTATTTT.

The chain links TRBV30 to TRBJ1-2; D is unclear. Germline V gene lookup returns CDR1 GTSNPN and CDR2 SVGIG (reference sequence). V dropped 0 bases and J dropped 7 bases, with 12 bases sitting between them. The CDR3 contains 13 residues. CDR3 nucleotide sequence: TGTGCCTGGAGTGTAAACAGCCCGGGTGGCTACACCTTC. This codes for CAWSVNSPGGYTF.

As concerns this clone: Other DNA sequences in this specimen translate into the identical CDR3. V is TRBV5-1 and J is TRBJ2-3; perhaps TRBD2 as D (5 bases). Germline CDR1 and CDR2: SGHRS and YFSETQ. The CDR3 is 16 residues long. V was pared by 0 bases and J by 1 base, with 12 bases between. Here the CDR3 reads CASSLALAAGTDTQYF. The DNA for the CDR3 is TGCGCCAGCAGCTTGGCCCTAGCCGCGGGCACAGATACGCAGTATTTT. Looking up the rest from reference TRBV5-1 and TRBJ2-3 gives the full variable domain: KAGVTQTPRYLIKTRGQQVTLSCSPISGHRSVSWYQQTPGQGLQFLFEYFSETQRNKGNFPGRFSGRQFSNSRSEMNVSTLELGDSALYLCASSLALAAGTDTQYFGPGTRLTVL.

The chain recombines TRBV7-6 with TRBJ1-4, with 9 bases lining up with TRBD1. The CDR3 loop spans 15 amino acids. The junction had 8 bases not matched to a gene; V was cut back by 2 bases and J by 10 bases. The germline gives CDR1 SGHVS, CDR2 FNYEAQ. The CDR3 region has the DNA TGTGCCAGCAGCTTATGGGGACAGGGCGAGGGAAAACTGTTTTTT. The encoded protein is CASSLWGQGEGKLFF.

The rearrangement joins TRBV5-4 to TRBJ1-2; D uncertain. Trimming removed 1 base at V and 4 bases at J, with 11 bases between. Germline CDR1 is SGHNT and CDR2 is YYREEE (reference sequence). CDR3 length equals 14 residues. In DNA form, the CDR3 reads TGTGCCAGCAGCTTGTCGACGCAACGCTATGGCTACACCTTC. Residues: CASSLSTQRYGYTF.

The chain is built from TRBV27 and TRBJ2-2; 9 bases agree with TRBD2. This CDR3 is 17 amino acids long. V was pared by 5 bases and J by 4 bases, with 11 bases of the junction left unmatched. Per germline, CDR1 MNHEY and CDR2 SMNVEV (reference sequence). In DNA form, the CDR3 reads TGTGCCAGCAGTCCCCGTGGCGGGAGGGCCGCCACCGGGGAGCTGTTTTTT. It codes for CASSPRGGRAATGELFF.

The chain combines TRBV7-3 with TRBJ2-7; D is unclear. Germline V lookup: CDR1 SGHTA, CDR2 FQGTGA. The V gene lost 3 bases and the J gene lost 7 bases, with 13 bases spanning the gap. This CDR3 is built from 13 residues. The CDR3 DNA sequence: TGTGCCAGCAGCTTCCTGGCGACGTGGGAGCAGTACTTC. Amino acids: CASSFLATWEQYF.

The rearrangement links TRBV4-1 to TRBJ2-1; TRBD2 is a possible D gene (5 bases). The CDR3 sequence is 17 residues long. With 1 base removed from V and 5 bases from J, the gap between germline ends came to 18 bases. The V gene's germline CDR1 is MGHRA and CDR2 YSYEKL. CDR3 residues: CASSQGGGGGLHNEQFF. Here the CDR3 DNA reads TGCGCCAGCAGCCAAGGAGGAGGAGGAGGTTTACACAATGAGCAGTTCTTC.

V is TRBV10-3 and J is TRBJ2-7; D ambiguous. V dropped 4 bases and J dropped 2 bases, with 9 bases sitting between them. The germline gives CDR1 ENHRY, CDR2 SYGVKD. The CDR3 sequence is 13 residues long. As DNA, the CDR3 is TGTGCCATCAGTGGAGCAGGACCCTACGAGCAGTACTTC. Amino acid sequence: CAISGAGPYEQYF.

The count of this clone is one. The chain joins TRBV12-5 to TRBJ1-2; D not certain. The CDR3 totals 12 residues. Trimming took 2 bases from V and 7 from J, leaving 8 bases between them. Germline V gene sequence: CDR1 LGHNT, CDR2 FRNRAP. In DNA, the CDR3 is TGTGCTAGTGGTTTGTTTGGGTTTGGCTACACCTTC. It codes for CASGLFGFGYTF.

This rearrangement joins TRBV11-2 to TRBJ2-2, with D possibly TRBD1 on 5 matching bases. CDR3 length: 16 residues. The germline V gene encodes CDR1 SGHAT and CDR2 FQNNGV. V was pared by 0 bases and J by 12 bases, with 20 bases between. The CDR3 loop is CASSLDSTGRARQLFF. The CDR3 nucleotides read TGTGCCAGCAGCTTAGATTCAACAGGAAGGGCCAGGCAGCTGTTTTTT.

This sequence joins TRBV7-2 and TRBJ2-5; a weak D match, TRBD1 (5 bases). The V end lost 4 bases, the J end lost 4 bases, and 10 bases lay between the germline ends. Germline CDR1 and CDR2: SGHTA and FQGNSA. The CDR3 has 13 amino acids. This chain's CDR3 is CASSSSRGETQYF. Here the CDR3 DNA reads TGTGCCAGCAGCTCCTCTAGGGGAGAGACCCAGTACTTC.

Remarks on this clone: Within the sample, other DNA sequences also encode this same CDR3. The V gene is TRBV5-1, the J gene TRBJ2-7; a weak D match, TRBD2 (5 bases). Trimming shortened V by 4 bases and J by 2 bases, and 7 bases separated the two germline ends. The CDR3 consists of 12 residues. Germline V gene lookup returns CDR1 SGHRS and CDR2 YFSETQ. CDR3 residues: CASSGSTYEQYF. The CDR3 nucleotides are TGCGCCAGCAGCGGGAGTACCTACGAGCAGTACTTC.

In its sample, this clone was seen a few times. The chain is built from TRBV30 and TRBJ1-1, with D possibly TRBD1 on 6 matching bases. The germline V gene encodes CDR1 GTSNPN and CDR2 SVGIG (reference sequence). This CDR3 has 13 amino acids. Trimming pared 3 bases from V and 5 bases from J, leaving 13 bases between. The CDR3 reads CAWSSDSSTEAFF. The CDR3 nucleotides read TGTGCCTGGAGCTCGGACAGTAGTACTGAAGCTTTCTTT.

A note on this clone: This same CDR3 is encoded by further DNA sequences in the sample. The chain is built from TRBV7-3 and TRBJ2-1, with 12 bases that match TRBD2. Trimming cost V 5 bases and J 4 bases; bases outside gene matches: 6. Per germline, CDR1 SGHTA and CDR2 FQGTGA. This CDR3 region has 16 residues. DNA of the CDR3: TGTGCCAGCAGCCGTCTAGCGGGAGGGTCATACAATGAGCAGTTCTTC. Translation gives CASSRLAGGSYNEQFF.

This clone was observed a single time. J is TRBJ1-3 and V is TRBV9; TRBD1 might be the D (5 bases). V was shortened by 0 bases and J by 7 bases, with 17 bases between the two germline ends. The CDR3 covers 16 residues. The germline CDR1 and CDR2 sequences are SGDLS and YYNGEE. CDR3 sequence: CASSVAGSGRANTIYF. The CDR3 DNA reads as TGTGCCAGCAGCGTAGCTGGCTCTGGCAGGGCGAACACCATATATTTT.

The CDR3 protein is CASSAVRVAEQFF. The DNA for the CDR3 is TGTGCCAGCAGTGCGGTCAGGGTAGCTGAGCAGTTCTTC. The rearrangement uses TRBV6-4 and TRBJ2-1; D is perhaps TRBD1 (5 bases). Germline lookup yields CDR1 MRHNA and CDR2 SNTAGT. This CDR3 comprises 13 residues. The V end lost 4 bases, the J end lost 9 bases, and 13 bases lay between the germline ends.

The chain couples TRBV19 to TRBJ2-7, with a possible D match to TRBD2 (6 bases). This CDR3 comprises 15 residues. The V and J ends lost 4 bases and 4 bases respectively, with 17 bases between them. Germline V gene data show CDR1 as LNHDA and CDR2 as SQIVND (reference sequence). CDR3 in DNA: TGTGCCAGTAGTAAATTCAGCGGAGGGCTTTACGAGCAGTACTTC. Amino acids: CASSKFSGGLYEQYF.